Following are 29 T cell receptor beta chains from one sample sequenced in a study of blood T cell repertoires in COVID-19. Here immunoSEQ multiplex PCR was the method, and the copy in TCRdb shows in-frame clones only, minus some. This table has more than 110,000 clones, around nine tenths appearing once. Sequenced sample: peripheral blood. These receptor sequences come from a woman in her forties with acute or convalescent COVID-19.

This clone showed up just once. This CDR3 is also generated by other DNA sequences in the sample. This chain uses TRBV9 with TRBJ1-1, with 7 bases that match TRBD1. The germline V gene has CDR1 SGDLS and CDR2 YYNGEE. The V segment lost 4 bases and the J segment 4 bases; nucleotides outside the gene matches: 4. The CDR3 consists of 13 residues. In DNA form, the CDR3 reads TGTGCCAGCAGCTTACAGGGGTTCACTGAAGCTTTCTTT. As protein: CASSLQGFTEAFF.

This chain links TRBV18 with TRBJ2-4, with D possibly being TRBD2 (5 bases). The CDR3 runs to 12 residues. Germline CDR1 reads KGHSH; CDR2 reads LQKENI. V shed 6 bases and J shed 7 bases, with 10 bases lying between them. CDR3 bases: TGTGCCAGCTCGTCCGGGAACAACATTCAGTACTTC. Amino acids: CASSSGNNIQYF.

The CDR3 DNA sequence: TGCGCCAGCAGCTTGTACCCTCCGGGGGGGGATGTCAATGAGCAGTTCTTC. Translation: CASSLYPPGGDVNEQFF. The gene calls are TRBV5-1 and TRBJ2-1; 8 nucleotides line up with TRBD2. This CDR3 has 17 residues. Germline CDR1 SGHRS, CDR2 YFSETQ. The trim removed 1 base at V and 6 bases at J, leaving 12 bases unmatched.

The chain carries TRBV7-7 and TRBJ2-5, with 10 bases matching TRBD1. From germline, CDR1 is SSHAT and CDR2 FNYEAQ (reference sequence). The CDR3 loop spans 16 amino acids. With 4 bases clipped from V and 5 bases from J, the junction kept 10 bases outside the gene matches. CDR3 nucleotides: TGTGCCAGCAGCTCCGGGACAGGGGCTATTTTGGAGACCCAGTACTTC. Its protein is CASSSGTGAILETQYF.

This chain connects TRBV9 to TRBJ2-5, with D maybe TRBD1 (6 bases). The length of the CDR3 is 14 residues. The ends were cut back, 0 bases at V and 5 bases at J, with 11 bases in the middle. Germline assignment: CDR1 SGDLS and CDR2 YYNGEE. The CDR3 loop reads CASSVVGGKETQYF. CDR3 in DNA: TGTGCCAGCAGCGTAGTTGGGGGCAAGGAGACCCAGTACTTC.

CDR3 amino acids: CASSPGTGGPGELFF. In DNA form, the CDR3 reads TGTGCCAGCAGCCCCGGGACAGGGGGACCCGGGGAGCTGTTTTTT. The chain uses TRBV7-2 and TRBJ2-2; 11 bases agree with TRBD1. V shed 5 bases, J shed 6 bases, and the junction held 5 bases outside the gene matches. Germline assignment: CDR1 SGHTA and CDR2 FQGNSA. The CDR3 loop spans 15 amino acids.

This chain connects TRBV4-3 to TRBJ2-1; D unclear. Germline assignment: CDR1 LGHNA and CDR2 YSLEER. CDR3 size: 13 residues. V was clipped by 0 bases and J by 8 bases, with 8 bases between them. Here the CDR3 DNA reads TGCGCCAGCAGCCAAGATCAGGTCCATGAGCAGTTCTTC. The encoded protein is CASSQDQVHEQFF.

The chain is built from TRBV28 and TRBJ2-1; unclear D gene. CDR3 length: 12 amino acids. V gave up 6 bases and J gave up 4 bases, with 7 bases separating them. Germline V gene sequence: CDR1 MDHEN, CDR2 SYDVKM. The CDR3 is CASSLQYNEQFF. DNA of the CDR3: TGTGCCAGCAGCCTCCAGTACAATGAGCAGTTCTTC.

This chain uses TRBV6-5 with TRBJ2-5, with D possibly TRBD2 on 7 matching bases. In germline, CDR1 is MNHEY, CDR2 SVGAGI. With 7 bases removed from V and 4 bases from J, the gap between germline ends came to 13 bases. This CDR3 spans 13 amino acids. CDR3 residues: CASNPGEGETQYF. The CDR3 DNA reads as TGTGCCAGCAACCCAGGGGAGGGAGAGACCCAGTACTTC.

As DNA, the CDR3 is TGTGCCAGCTCGCGGGGGGGCTACAATGAGCAGTTCTTC. Residues: CASSRGGYNEQFF. The chain combines TRBV18 with TRBJ2-1, with 9 nucleotides matching TRBD2. The V gene end was trimmed by 6 bases and the J gene end by 3 bases; junction bases not matched to a gene: 0. The germline CDR1 and CDR2 sequences are KGHSH and LQKENI. There are 13 residues in the CDR3. Combining the CDR3 with reference TRBV18 and TRBJ2-1 gives the whole variable domain NAGVMQNPRHLVRRRGQEARLRCSPMKGHSHVYWYRQLPEEGLKFMVYLQKENIIDESGMPKERFSAEFPKEGPSILRIQQVVRGDSAAYFCASSRGGYNEQFFGPGTRLTVL.

This clone was seen a single time. The rearrangement uses TRBV18 and TRBJ1-6; TRBD1 aligns across 8 bases. The CDR3 has 12 amino acids. V lost 5 bases to trimming and J lost 14 bases; unmatched junction nucleotides: 5. The V gene's germline CDR1 is KGHSH and CDR2 LQKENI. Here the CDR3 reads CASSLDREALHF. The CDR3 coding sequence is TGTGCCAGCTCATTGGACAGGGAGGCCCTCCACTTT.

V is TRBV28 and J is TRBJ2-7; a weak D match, TRBD2 (5 bases). This CDR3 spans 12 amino acids. Germline CDR1 reads MDHEN; CDR2 reads SYDVKM. Trimming took off 5 bases at V and 4 bases at J, with 9 bases between the two ends. The CDR3 loop is CASSPGVYEQYF. The DNA of the CDR3 is TGTGCCAGCAGTCCCGGGGTGTACGAGCAGTACTTC.

The chain employs TRBV6-6 and TRBJ1-5; TRBD1 aligns across 9 bases. The CDR3 length is 15 residues. Unmatched junction bases numbered 5, after V lost 5 bases and J lost 3 bases. The germline V gene has CDR1 MNHNY and CDR2 SVGAGI (reference sequence). CDR3 in DNA: TGTGCCAGCAGTCTACAGGGGGCGAACAATCAGCCCCAGCATTTT. Protein product: CASSLQGANNQPQHF.

The J gene is TRBJ1-3, the V gene TRBV6-6; D gene uncertain. CDR3 length: 16 residues. Germline CDR1 reads MNHNY; CDR2 reads SVGAGI (reference sequence). V shed 4 bases and J shed 4 bases, with 17 bases lying between them. CDR3 region: CASSSFSGSSGNTIYF. The CDR3 DNA reads as TGTGCCAGCAGTTCATTTTCAGGATCCTCCGGAAACACCATATATTTT.

V and J are TRBV4-2 and TRBJ2-7, with 9 positions matching TRBD1. The CDR3 has 14 amino acids. Germline V lookup: CDR1 LGHNA, CDR2 YNFKEQ. J gave up 2 bases and V 7 bases, and 6 bases lay outside the gene matches. The CDR3 nucleotides read TGTGCCAGCACCCAGGACAGGGGCCCCTACGAGCAGTACTTC. As protein: CASTQDRGPYEQYF.

The V gene is TRBV6-2 or TRBV6-3, the J gene TRBJ2-2; D gene uncertain. V lost 0 bases, J lost 0 bases, and 17 bases lay in between. CDR1 is MNHEY and CDR2 is SVGEGT in the germline V gene. This CDR3 spans 19 amino acids. The CDR3 loop reads CASSYSILLVVSNTGELFF. The CDR3 bases are TGTGCCAGCAGTTACTCGATCCTATTGGTGGTATCGAACACCGGGGAGCTGTTTTTT.

The chain employs TRBV5-4 and TRBJ2-1; 8 nucleotides align to TRBD2. Germline V gives CDR1 SGHNT, CDR2 YYREEE (reference sequence). Losses at the gene ends were 4 bases for V and 9 bases for J; bases not matched to a gene: 9. The CDR3 is made up of 14 amino acids. The CDR3 is CASSATSGRGEQFF. DNA for the CDR3: TGTGCCAGCAGCGCAACTAGCGGACGGGGTGAGCAGTTCTTC.

The rearrangement uses TRBV19 and TRBJ1-4, with D perhaps matching TRBD1 (6 bases). This CDR3 is 15 amino acids long. Between the trimmed V and J ends, which lost 3 bases and 7 bases, there was a span of 15 bases. The germline V gene has CDR1 LNHDA and CDR2 SQIVND (reference sequence). The CDR3 DNA follows: TGTGCCAGTAGTATCACGGGCATAGGGGGTGAAAAACTGTTTTTT. This translates into CASSITGIGGEKLFF.

J is TRBJ2-7 and V is TRBV27; D possibly corresponds to TRBD2 (5 bases). Deletions cut 8 bases from V and 5 bases from J, with 13 bases between. The CDR3 covers 12 residues. Looked up from germline, CDR1 is MNHEY and CDR2 is SMNVEV (reference sequence). CDR3 DNA sequence: TGTGCCAGCTCCGGGCTAGCAAACGAGCAGTACTTC. Its protein is CASSGLANEQYF.

V usage is TRBV7-6 and J usage is TRBJ2-5; the match to TRBD2 covers 10 bases. CDR3 size: 16 residues. Germline values: CDR1 SGHVS, CDR2 FNYEAQ. The V and J ends lost 4 bases and 1 base, in that order; junction bases with no gene match: 6. The CDR3 reads CASSSLLAGFQETQYF. The DNA of the CDR3 is TGTGCCAGCAGCTCCCTACTAGCGGGATTCCAAGAGACCCAGTACTTC.

V is TRBV2 and J is TRBJ2-1; 7 bases agree with TRBD1. Germline trimming cut 6 bases from V and 0 bases from J; bases unmatched to any gene: 5. The CDR3 covers 15 residues. The V gene's germline CDR1 is SNHLY and CDR2 FYNNEI. The CDR3 DNA is TGTGCCAGCAGGGCACAGGGGTTCTCCTACAATGAGCAGTTCTTC. Encoded protein: CASRAQGFSYNEQFF.

The rearrangement uses TRBV4-1 and TRBJ1-1; the match to TRBD1 covers 9 bases. Germline values: CDR1 MGHRA, CDR2 YSYEKL. After removal of 4 bases from V and 1 base from J, the junction contained 4 bases not matched to a gene. The CDR3 is 15 residues long. CDR3 sequence reads: CASSRGQGWNTEAFF. In DNA form, the CDR3 reads TGCGCCAGCAGCCGGGGACAGGGCTGGAACACTGAAGCTTTCTTT.

This clone showed up just a few times. This chain links TRBV6-5 with TRBJ1-2; TRBD1 aligns across 9 bases. The CDR3 length is 14 residues. Germline CDR1 MNHEY, CDR2 SVGAGI. J lost 5 bases, V lost 2 bases, and 3 bases had no gene match. CDR3 DNA sequence: TGTGCCAGCAGTTACGACGGACAGGGGTATGGCTACACCTTC. Translating it yields CASSYDGQGYGYTF.

V gene TRBV7-2 combines with J gene TRBJ2-3, with D perhaps TRBD2 (6 bases). Germline V gene sequence: CDR1 SGHTA, CDR2 FQGNSA. There are 15 residues in the CDR3. Trimming pared 3 bases from V and 0 bases from J, leaving 10 bases between. In DNA, the CDR3 is TGTGCCAGCAGCTTGCTAGCGTTGAGCACAGATACGCAGTATTTT. It specifies CASSLLALSTDTQYF.

The rearrangement uses TRBV19 and TRBJ1-1, with D possibly matching TRBD1 (6 bases). CDR3 length: 20 residues. Trimming took 2 bases from V and 4 from J, leaving 29 bases between them. Germline CDR1 reads LNHDA; CDR2 reads SQIVND (reference sequence). CDR3: CASSIRLFEGQSEWRTEAFF. CDR3 coding DNA: TGTGCCAGTAGTATAAGATTATTTGAGGGACAATCGGAGTGGCGCACTGAAGCTTTCTTT.

The chain recombines TRBV30 with TRBJ2-1; 9 bases match TRBD2. CDR3 length: 17 amino acids. CDR1 and CDR2 from the germline V gene are GTSNPN and SVGIG (reference sequence). The J segment lost 4 bases and the V segment lost 4 bases, leaving 14 bases of the junction unmatched. Here the CDR3 reads CAWTFLGGGAGYNEQFF. Here the CDR3 DNA reads TGTGCCTGGACCTTCCTCGGCGGGGGGGCGGGTTACAATGAGCAGTTCTTC. Full variable domain (missing parts from reference TRBV30 and TRBJ2-1): SQTIHQWPATLVQPVGSPLSLECTVEGTSNPNLYWYRQAAGRGLQLLFYSVGIGQISSEVPQNLSASRPQDRQFILSSKKLLLSDSGFYLCAWTFLGGGAGYNEQFFGPGTRLTVL.

The rearrangement joins TRBV10-2 to TRBJ2-7; perhaps TRBD2 as D (5 bases). The V and J ends lost 2 bases and 0 bases respectively, with 17 bases between them. CDR1 is WSHSY, CDR2 SAAADI, per germline. The length of the CDR3 is 17 residues. This CDR3 is CASSEGLAPAPSYEQYF. As DNA, the CDR3 is TGCGCCAGCAGTGAGGGGTTAGCGCCTGCCCCCTCCTACGAGCAGTACTTC.

The genes are TRBV6-5 and TRBJ2-7; TRBD1 aligns across 9 bases. The length of the CDR3 is 12 residues. The V gene's germline CDR1 is MNHEY and CDR2 SVGAGI. V shed 8 bases, J shed 6 bases, and the junction held 5 bases outside the gene matches. The CDR3 region is CASGDRVGEQYF. The CDR3 DNA reads TGTGCCAGCGGGGACAGGGTAGGCGAGCAGTACTTC.

CDR3 nucleotide sequence: TGTGCCAGCAGCTTACGCCAGTCCTCCTACGAGCAGTACTTC. Encoded protein: CASSLRQSSYEQYF. The chain is built from TRBV11-2 and TRBJ2-7; D gene uncertain. Germline-derived CDR1 and CDR2 are SGHAT and FQNNGV. Trimming removed 2 bases from V and 0 bases from J, with 8 bases in between. This CDR3 spans 14 amino acids.